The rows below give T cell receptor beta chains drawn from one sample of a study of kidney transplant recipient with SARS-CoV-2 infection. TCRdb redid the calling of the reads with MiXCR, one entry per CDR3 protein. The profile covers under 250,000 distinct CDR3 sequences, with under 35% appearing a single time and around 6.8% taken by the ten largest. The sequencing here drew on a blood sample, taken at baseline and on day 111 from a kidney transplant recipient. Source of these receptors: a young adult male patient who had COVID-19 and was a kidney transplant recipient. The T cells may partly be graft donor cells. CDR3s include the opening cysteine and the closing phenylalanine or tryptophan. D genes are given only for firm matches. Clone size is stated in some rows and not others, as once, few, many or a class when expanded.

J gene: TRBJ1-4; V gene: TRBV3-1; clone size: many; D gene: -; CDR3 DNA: TGTGCCAGCAGCCAGGTAGACAGCGCGGGGAATGAAAAACTGTTTTTT; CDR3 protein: CASSQVDSAGNEKLFF
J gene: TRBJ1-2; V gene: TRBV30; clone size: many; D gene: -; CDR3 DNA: TGTGCCTGGCTCGAATTGCGTTATAGAAAGACCTATGGCTACACCTTC; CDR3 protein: CAWLELRYRKTYGYTF
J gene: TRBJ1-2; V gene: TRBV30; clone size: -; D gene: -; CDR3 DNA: TGTGCCCGGGACATTGTGCGCTATAGAAAGACCTATGGCTACACCTTC; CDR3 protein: CARDIVRYRKTYGYTF
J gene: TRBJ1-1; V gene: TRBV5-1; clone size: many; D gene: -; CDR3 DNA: TGCGCCAGCAGCGTGGACACGCAGAACACTGAAGCTTTCTTT; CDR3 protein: CASSVDTQNTEAFF
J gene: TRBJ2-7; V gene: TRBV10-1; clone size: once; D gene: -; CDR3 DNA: TGCGCCAGCAAGGGAGGGGGCGACGTGGACGAGCAGTACTTC; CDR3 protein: CASKGGGDVDEQYF
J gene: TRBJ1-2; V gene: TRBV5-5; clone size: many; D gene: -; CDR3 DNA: TGTGCCAGCCCTGCCGGTGTCTCGCGAAAGACCTATGGCTACACCTTC; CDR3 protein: CASPAGVSRKTYGYTF
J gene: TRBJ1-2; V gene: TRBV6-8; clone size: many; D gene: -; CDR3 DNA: TGTGCCAGCAGTTCGCCTGAACGCTCTAGAAAGACCTATGGCTACACCTTC; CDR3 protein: CASSSPERSRKTYGYTF
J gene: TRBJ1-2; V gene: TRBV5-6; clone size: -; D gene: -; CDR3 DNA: TGTGCCAGCGCTTTGGACAATAGTCGAAAGACCTATGGCTACGCCTTC; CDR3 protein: CASALDNSRKTYGYAF
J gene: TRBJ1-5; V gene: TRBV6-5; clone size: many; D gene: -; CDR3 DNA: TGTGCCAGCACCTGGGGCAGGGCCAATCAGCCCCAGCATTTT; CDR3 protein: CASTWGRANQPQHF
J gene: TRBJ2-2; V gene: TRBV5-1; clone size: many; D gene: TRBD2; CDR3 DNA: TGCGCCAGCAGCCCAGGACTAGCGGGGGGGCGTGACACCGGGGAGCTGTTTTTT; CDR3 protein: CASSPGLAGGRDTGELFF
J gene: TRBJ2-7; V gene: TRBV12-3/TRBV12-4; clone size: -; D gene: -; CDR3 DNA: TGTGCCAGCACCCCCTCAGGGTCCTACGGGCAGTACTTC; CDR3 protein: CASTPSGSYGQYF
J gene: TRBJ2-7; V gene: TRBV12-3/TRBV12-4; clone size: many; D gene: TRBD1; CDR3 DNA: TGTGCCAGCACAAAGACAGGGATGCGGTACGAGCAGTACTTC; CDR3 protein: CASTKTGMRYEQYF
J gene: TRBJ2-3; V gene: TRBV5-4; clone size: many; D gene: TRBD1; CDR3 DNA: TGTGCCAGCAGAGGCTCGGCAGGGGGTTCAGATACGCAGTATTTT; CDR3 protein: CASRGSAGGSDTQYF
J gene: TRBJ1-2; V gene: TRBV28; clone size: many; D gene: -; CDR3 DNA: TGTGCCAGCAGCCACGGACTTTACGGCTACACCTTC; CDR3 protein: CASSHGLYGYTF
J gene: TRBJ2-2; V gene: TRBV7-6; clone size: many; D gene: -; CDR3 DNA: TGTGCCAGCAGTGGAACCACCGGGGAGCTGTTTTTT; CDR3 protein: CASSGTTGELFF
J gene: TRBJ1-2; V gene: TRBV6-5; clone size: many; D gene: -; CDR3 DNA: TGTGCCAGCAGTCATCCAAGCTCTATGCGAAAGACCTATGGCTACACCTTC; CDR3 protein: CASSHPSSMRKTYGYTF
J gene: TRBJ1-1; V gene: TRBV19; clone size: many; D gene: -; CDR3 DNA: TGTGCCAGCAGTAACGTGGACACTGAAGCTTTCTTT; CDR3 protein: CASSNVDTEAFF
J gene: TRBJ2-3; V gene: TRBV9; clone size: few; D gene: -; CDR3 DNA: TGTGCCAGCAGCGTAGGTATTGTGGGGACAGATACGCAGTATTTT; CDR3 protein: CASSVGIVGTDTQYF
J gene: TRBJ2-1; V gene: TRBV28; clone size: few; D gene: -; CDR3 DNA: TGTGCCAGCAGTTACGCGGTTCAGGAGAGTTCCTACAATGAGCAGTTCTTC; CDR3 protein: CASSYAVQESSYNEQFF
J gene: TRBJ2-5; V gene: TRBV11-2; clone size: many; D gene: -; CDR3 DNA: TGTGCCAGCAGCTTAGATCTCACTAGAGAAGAGACCCAGTACTTC; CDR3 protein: CASSLDLTREETQYF
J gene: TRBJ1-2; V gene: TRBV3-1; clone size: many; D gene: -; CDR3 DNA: TGTGCCAGCAGCTGGGGCCAGGAGGACTATGGCTACACCTTC; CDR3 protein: CASSWGQEDYGYTF
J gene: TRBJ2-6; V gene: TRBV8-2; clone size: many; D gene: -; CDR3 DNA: TGTGGCAAGAAAACTAGGATAACACAAAGTCGGGCCAACGTCCTGACTTTC; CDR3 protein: CGKKTRITQSRANVLTF
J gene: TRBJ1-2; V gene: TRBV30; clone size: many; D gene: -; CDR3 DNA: TGTGCCTGGAGTGCATCGAGCCAAGCTAACTATGGCTACACCTTC; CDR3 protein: CAWSASSQANYGYTF